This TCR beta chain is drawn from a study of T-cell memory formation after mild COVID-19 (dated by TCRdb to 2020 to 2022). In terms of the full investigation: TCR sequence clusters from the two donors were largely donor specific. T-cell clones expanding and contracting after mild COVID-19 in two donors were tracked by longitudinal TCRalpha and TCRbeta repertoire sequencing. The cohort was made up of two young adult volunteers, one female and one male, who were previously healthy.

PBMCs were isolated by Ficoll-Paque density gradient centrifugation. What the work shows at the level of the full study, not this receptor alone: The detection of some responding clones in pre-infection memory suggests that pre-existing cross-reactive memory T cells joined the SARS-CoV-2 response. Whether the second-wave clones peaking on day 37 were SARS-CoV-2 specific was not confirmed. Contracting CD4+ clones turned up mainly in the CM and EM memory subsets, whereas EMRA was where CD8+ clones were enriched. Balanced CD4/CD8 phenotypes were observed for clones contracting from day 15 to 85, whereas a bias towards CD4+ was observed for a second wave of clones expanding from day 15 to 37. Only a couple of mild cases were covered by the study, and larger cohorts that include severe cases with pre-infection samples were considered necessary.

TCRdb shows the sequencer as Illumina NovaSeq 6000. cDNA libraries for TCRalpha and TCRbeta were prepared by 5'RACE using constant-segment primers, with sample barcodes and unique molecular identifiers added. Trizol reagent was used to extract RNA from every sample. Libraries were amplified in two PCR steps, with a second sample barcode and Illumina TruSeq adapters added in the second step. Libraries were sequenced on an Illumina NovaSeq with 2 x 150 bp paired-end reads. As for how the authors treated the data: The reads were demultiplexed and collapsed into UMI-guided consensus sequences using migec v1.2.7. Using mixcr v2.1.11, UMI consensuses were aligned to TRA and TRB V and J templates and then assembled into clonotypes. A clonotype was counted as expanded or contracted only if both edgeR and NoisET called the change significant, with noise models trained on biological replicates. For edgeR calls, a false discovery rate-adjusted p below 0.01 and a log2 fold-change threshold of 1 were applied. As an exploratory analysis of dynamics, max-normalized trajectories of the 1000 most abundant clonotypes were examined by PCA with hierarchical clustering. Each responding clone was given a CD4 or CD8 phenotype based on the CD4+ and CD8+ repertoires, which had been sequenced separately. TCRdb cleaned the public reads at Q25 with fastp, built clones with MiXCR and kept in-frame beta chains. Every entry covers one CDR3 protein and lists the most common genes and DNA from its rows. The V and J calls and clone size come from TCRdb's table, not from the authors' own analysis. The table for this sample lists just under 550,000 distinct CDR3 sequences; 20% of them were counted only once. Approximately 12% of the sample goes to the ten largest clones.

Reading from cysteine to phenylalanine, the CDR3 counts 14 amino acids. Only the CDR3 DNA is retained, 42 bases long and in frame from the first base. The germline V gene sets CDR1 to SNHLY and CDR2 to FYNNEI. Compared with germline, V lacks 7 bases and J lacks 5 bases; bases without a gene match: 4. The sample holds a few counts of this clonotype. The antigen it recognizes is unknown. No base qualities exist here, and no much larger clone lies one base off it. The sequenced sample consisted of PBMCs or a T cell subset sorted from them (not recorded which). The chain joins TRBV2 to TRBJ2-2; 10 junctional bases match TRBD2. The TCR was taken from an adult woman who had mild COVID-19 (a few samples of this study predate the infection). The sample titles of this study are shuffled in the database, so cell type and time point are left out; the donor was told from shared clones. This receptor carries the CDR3 CASTSGSKTGELFF. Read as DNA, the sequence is TGTGCCAGCACTAGCGGGAGTAAGACCGGGGAGCTGTTTTTT.